Below, one T cell receptor beta chain is given with its context. The CDR3 length is 11 residues. V lost 3 bases, J lost 3 bases, and 2 bases lay in between. Germline values: CDR1 LGHNT, CDR2 FRNRAP. The data were taken from a study of T-cell reconstitution after alpha-beta-depleted transplantation in children. Library preparation (for TCRbeta) was performed with unique molecular identifiers. TCRdb processed the PCR reads anew with MiXCR; each CDR3 protein has one entry. The table shows some 400,000 distinct CDR3 sequences, with over 20% occurring only once. The J gene is TRBJ2-5, the V gene TRBV12-5; D remains ambiguous. This TCR was recovered from a human donor who donated a stem cell graft to a child with acute myeloid leukemia. The specimen was PBMCs from the stem cell graft donor, collected from the stem cell graft. The chain's CDR3 is CASGFEETQYF. CDR3 nucleotides: TGTGCTAGTGGTTTCGAAGAGACCCAGTACTTC. Variable domain in full (rest from reference TRBV12-5 and TRBJ2-5): DARVTQTPRHKVTEMGQEVTMRCQPILGHNTVFWYRQTMMQGLELLAYFRNRAPLDDSGMPKDRFSAEMPDATLATLKIQPSEPRDSAVYFCASGFEETQYFGPGTRLLVL.